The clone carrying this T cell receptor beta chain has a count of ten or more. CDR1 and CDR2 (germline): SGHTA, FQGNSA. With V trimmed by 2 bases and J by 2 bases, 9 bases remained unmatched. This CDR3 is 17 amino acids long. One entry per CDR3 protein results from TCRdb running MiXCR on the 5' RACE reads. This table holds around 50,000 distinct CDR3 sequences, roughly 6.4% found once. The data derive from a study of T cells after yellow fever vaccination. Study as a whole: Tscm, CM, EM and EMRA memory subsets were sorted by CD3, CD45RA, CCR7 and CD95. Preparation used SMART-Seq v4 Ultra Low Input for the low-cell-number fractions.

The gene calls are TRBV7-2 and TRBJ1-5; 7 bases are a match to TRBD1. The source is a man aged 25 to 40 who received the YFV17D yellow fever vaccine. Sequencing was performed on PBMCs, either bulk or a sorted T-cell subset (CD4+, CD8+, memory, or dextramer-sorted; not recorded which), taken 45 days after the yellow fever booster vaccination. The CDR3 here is CASSLSATGAGNQPQHF. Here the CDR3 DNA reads TGTGCCAGCAGCTTAAGTGCTACAGGGGCCGGCAATCAGCCCCAGCATTTT.